These 13 T cell receptor beta chains originate from one sample sequenced in a study of OX40 agonist ivuxolimab in advanced cancers. The assay was immunoSEQ multiplex PCR, and TCRdb's table has in-frame clones only and misses some. The table records approximately 20,000 clones, about 80% of them present only once. The sample was CD4+ or CD8+ T cells sorted from blood, taken in a trial of the OX40 agonist ivuxolimab. These receptors were taken from an adult with an advanced solid tumor such as melanoma, head and neck, liver or kidney cancer.

This clone is deemed medium-sized. V gene TRBV30 combines with J gene TRBJ1-1; D perhaps matches TRBD1 (5 bases). Germline CDR1 and CDR2: GTSNPN and SVGIG (reference sequence). The length of the CDR3 is 13 residues. Trimming removed 1 base from V and 6 bases from J, with 12 bases in between. The CDR3 here is CAWSADRGAEAFF. For the CDR3, the DNA is TGTGCCTGGAGTGCCGACAGAGGAGCTGAAGCTTTCTTT.

Worth noting for this clone: No DNA is shown, since the ends of the CDR3 on it are uncertain; the CDR3 is the one TCRdb lists. V gene TRBV2 combines with J gene TRBJ1-4. CDR1 and CDR2 (germline): SNHLY, FYNNEI. The CDR3 is 18 residues long, counting both termini. CDR3 loop: CASSEEEEGDGTMKNCFF.

The chain is built from TRBV27 and TRBJ1-2, with no clear D. The ends were cut back, 2 bases at V and 3 bases at J, with 7 bases in the middle. This CDR3 has 13 amino acids. Germline loops: CDR1 MNHEY, CDR2 SMNVEV (reference sequence). The CDR3 DNA sequence: TGTGCCAGCAGTTTAACCGAAGACTATGGCTACACCTTC. Its protein product is CASSLTEDYGYTF.

The chain employs TRBV4-3 and TRBJ1-3; D unclear. The V gene's germline CDR1 is LGHNA and CDR2 YSLEER. V was cut by 1 base and J by 2 bases, with 0 bases left in between. CDR3 length equals 12 residues. Here the CDR3 DNA reads TGCGCCAGCAGCCAAGCTGGAAACACCATATATTTT. Translating it yields CASSQAGNTIYF.

The V and J genes are TRBV11-1 and TRBJ1-1; D unresolved. Germline values: CDR1 SGHAT, CDR2 FQDESV (reference sequence). Trimming removed 6 bases from V and 1 base from J, with 6 bases in between. This CDR3 is 12 amino acids long. The CDR3 nucleotides read TGTGCCAGCAGTAAAAGGAACACTGAAGCTTTCTTT. Protein: CASSKRNTEAFF.

Within the sample, this clone is medium-sized (0.01 to 0.1%). J is TRBJ2-7 and V is TRBV5-1; 7 bases match TRBD1. Losses at the gene ends were 0 bases for V and 0 bases for J; bases not matched to a gene: 6. The germline gives CDR1 SGHRS, CDR2 YFSETQ. The CDR3 is 16 amino acids. The CDR3 loop is CASSLADRPYSYEQYF. For the CDR3, the DNA is TGCGCCAGCAGCTTGGCGGACAGGCCCTACTCCTACGAGCAGTACTTC.

The rearrangement joins TRBV6-6 to TRBJ2-1; no definite D call. The V end lost 8 bases, the J end lost 4 bases, and 21 bases lay between the germline ends. From germline, CDR1 is MNHNY and CDR2 SVGAGI (reference sequence). There are 16 residues in the CDR3. CDR3 DNA sequence: TGTGCCAGCCGAAGGGCCAACACTCAGCTTTACAATGAGCAGTTCTTC. Its protein is CASRRANTQLYNEQFF.

The J gene is TRBJ2-3, the V gene TRBV18; D is ambiguous. Germline V lookup: CDR1 KGHSH, CDR2 LQKENI. This CDR3 spans 13 amino acids. The germline V and J ends were trimmed by 6 bases and 4 bases, with 11 bases remaining between them. The CDR3 is CASSATPSDTQYF. The CDR3 DNA is TGTGCCAGCTCCGCGACTCCATCAGATACGCAGTATTTT.

The chain carries TRBV5-4 and TRBJ2-7, with 9 nucleotides matching TRBD2. Germline lookup yields CDR1 SGHNT and CDR2 YYREEE (reference sequence). The CDR3 runs 13 residues. V lost 0 bases and J lost 6; bases outside the gene matches: 1. The CDR3 loop reads CASSLGLAAEQYF. The CDR3 coding sequence is TGTGCCAGCAGCTTGGGACTAGCGGCCGAGCAGTACTTC.

The chain couples TRBV2 to TRBJ2-7; D unclear. The CDR3 has 11 amino acids. Trimming removed 8 bases at V and 2 bases at J, with 7 bases between. The V gene's germline CDR1 is SNHLY and CDR2 FYNNEI. CDR3 DNA: TGTGCCAGCCGTCTTACCTACGAGCAGTACTTC. It yields the protein CASRLTYEQYF.

The gene calls are TRBV18 and TRBJ2-2; possible D gene TRBD1, 6 bases. The CDR3 has 16 residues. The germline gives CDR1 KGHSH, CDR2 LQKENI. Deletions cut 5 bases from V and 2 bases from J, with 15 bases between. This chain's CDR3 is CASSVQGTVNTGELFF. The CDR3 DNA is TGTGCCAGCTCAGTCCAGGGGACGGTTAACACCGGGGAGCTGTTTTTT.

The chain carries TRBV4-1 and TRBJ1-6; TRBD1 matches 8 bases. After removal of 1 base from V and 0 bases from J, the junction contained 11 bases not matched to a gene. The V gene's germline CDR1 is MGHRA and CDR2 YSYEKL. This CDR3 contains 20 residues. In DNA, the CDR3 is TGCGCCAGCAGCCAAGCTACCGGAGGGGACAGGAGCTCCTATAATTCACCCCTCCACTTT. As protein: CASSQATGGDRSSYNSPLHF.

This chain links TRBV11-3 with TRBJ1-1; 8 nucleotides line up with TRBD1. Trimming removed 5 bases from V and 3 bases from J; junction bases left unmatched: 5. Per germline, CDR1 SGHNT and CDR2 YENEEA. The CDR3 is 14 amino acids. The CDR3 here is CASSKGQGYTEAFF. DNA for the CDR3: TGTGCCAGCAGCAAAGGACAGGGTTACACTGAAGCTTTCTTT.